The 18 T cell receptor beta chains below come from one sample, sequenced in a study of T cell responses to AZD1222 COVID-19 vaccine. Using immunoSEQ multiplex PCR, the repertoire was profiled, and TCRdb retains in-frame clones only, with some absent. The profile covers around 100,000 clones, with about 90% appearing a single time and about 5% taken by the ten largest. The sequenced sample was peripheral blood, obtained on day 0 of AZD1222 vaccination. The receptors derive from an adult in good health.

This clone was seen a single time. This chain links TRBV6-5 with TRBJ1-2; perhaps TRBD1 as D (5 bases). This CDR3 spans 13 amino acids. V was trimmed by 4 bases and J by 4 bases, leaving 10 bases between them. Germline CDR1 reads MNHEY; CDR2 reads SVGAGI. CDR3 nucleotide sequence: TGTGCCAGCAGTTTAGACAGTAGCTATGGCTACACCTTC. It is translated as CASSLDSSYGYTF.

This rearrangement joins TRBV19 to TRBJ2-1; a weak D match, TRBD1 (5 bases). Germline V gene data show CDR1 as LNHDA and CDR2 as SQIVND (reference sequence). The CDR3 loop spans 15 amino acids. The V end was cut by 7 bases, the J end by 6 bases, with 19 bases between. CDR3 region: CASTAGFGWLNEQFF. The CDR3 coding sequence is TGTGCCAGTACAGCAGGGTTCGGATGGCTCAATGAGCAGTTCTTC.

This rearrangement joins TRBV7-8 to TRBJ2-7; D is possibly TRBD1 (5 bases). The germline V and J ends were trimmed by 4 bases and 3 bases, with 22 bases remaining between them. The CDR3 runs 17 residues. The V gene's germline CDR1 is SGHVS and CDR2 FQNEAQ. The CDR3 sequence is CASSSFQGLERYYEQYF. CDR3 bases: TGTGCCAGCAGCTCCTTTCAGGGTCTAGAACGGTACTACGAGCAGTACTTC.

This rearrangement joins TRBV29-1 to TRBJ2-5, with 8 nucleotides matching TRBD2. The germline V gene has CDR1 SQVTM and CDR2 ANQGSEA. The CDR3 covers 12 residues. V lost 8 bases, J lost 5 bases, and 7 bases stayed unmatched. CDR3 residues: CSTDGGGETQYF. The CDR3 nucleotides are TGCAGCACCGACGGCGGGGGGGAGACCCAGTACTTC.

This clone appeared once. The DNA of the CDR3 is TGCGCCAGCAGCCACCTAGCGCCCCGGGACGGACCTAATGAAAAACTGTTTTTT. Translating it yields CASSHLAPRDGPNEKLFF. The rearrangement uses TRBV4-1 and TRBJ1-4; tentatively, D is TRBD1 (5 bases). Germline CDR1 and CDR2: MGHRA and YSYEKL. The V gene lost 3 bases and the J gene lost 3 bases, with 20 bases spanning the gap. The CDR3 has 18 residues.

The gene calls are TRBV11-3 and TRBJ1-2; 9 nucleotides align to TRBD1. Germline-derived CDR1 and CDR2 are SGHNT and YENEEA. V dropped 4 bases and J dropped 6; count of bases not matched to a gene: 6. The length of the CDR3 is 14 residues. This chain's CDR3 is CASSSGQGRDGYTF. For the CDR3, the DNA is TGTGCCAGCAGCTCGGGACAGGGTCGGGATGGCTACACCTTC.

The rearrangement uses TRBV7-9 and TRBJ1-3; weak D call: TRBD1 (6 bases). Germline CDR1 and CDR2: SEHNR and FQNEAQ (reference sequence). The CDR3 runs to 18 residues. Between the trimmed V and J ends, which lost 5 bases and 0 bases, there was a span of 20 bases. CDR3 loop: CASSTRLQGKNSGNTIYF. The CDR3 bases are TGTGCCAGCAGCACACGTTTACAGGGTAAAAACTCTGGAAACACCATATATTTT.

The rearrangement joins TRBV7-9 to TRBJ2-7; no clear D gene. The CDR3 is made up of 12 amino acids. Trimming stripped 1 base from V and 5 bases from J, with 6 bases between. Germline V gives CDR1 SEHNR, CDR2 FQNEAQ (reference sequence). CDR3 region: CASSLDYHEQYF. For the CDR3, the DNA is TGTGCCAGCAGCTTAGACTACCACGAGCAGTACTTC.

CDR3 DNA: TGCGCCAGCCCCCGGGACAGACGATACTACGAGCAGTACTTC. This gives the protein CASPRDRRYYEQYF. V gene TRBV5-1 combines with J gene TRBJ2-7, with TRBD1 matching over 7 bases. Per the germline V gene, CDR1 is SGHRS and CDR2 is YFSETQ. Losses at the gene ends were 7 bases for V and 3 bases for J; bases not matched to a gene: 10. The CDR3 extends over 14 amino acids.

The CDR3 region has the DNA TGTGCCAGCAGTTTCGTCGGGGAAAAACTGTTTTTT. It specifies CASSFVGEKLFF. The chain carries TRBV6-2 or TRBV6-3 and TRBJ1-4; unclear D gene. CDR1 and CDR2 (germline): MNHEY, SVGEGT. V shed 4 bases and J shed 8 bases, with 8 bases lying between them. The CDR3 loop spans 12 amino acids.

Written as DNA, the CDR3 is TGTGCCAGCAGTACTAACGGACACATTGCTGGCTACACCTTC. Translating gives CASSTNGHIAGYTF. The chain has TRBV27 and TRBJ1-2, with D possibly matching TRBD1 (5 bases). This CDR3 has 14 residues. V dropped 5 bases and J dropped 7 bases, with 17 bases sitting between them. The V gene's germline CDR1 is MNHEY and CDR2 SMNVEV (reference sequence).

This clone was seen a few times. The CDR3 loop is CASSPQWGETQYF. CDR3 nucleotide sequence: TGTGCCAGCAGCCCCCAGTGGGGAGAGACCCAGTACTTC. The V call is TRBV7-2, the J call TRBJ2-5; D not resolved. Looked up from germline, CDR1 is SGHTA and CDR2 is FQGNSA. The V end was cut by 5 bases, the J end by 4 bases, with 11 bases between. This CDR3 comprises 13 residues.

The chain is built from TRBV2 and TRBJ1-6; the D is unclear. Germline V gene lookup returns CDR1 SNHLY and CDR2 FYNNEI. With 6 bases removed from V and 9 bases from J, the gap between germline ends came to 18 bases. This CDR3 has 15 residues. In DNA, the CDR3 is TGTGCCAGCAGCCAGGAGGGCGGGGTGGGTTCACCCCTCCACTTT. It encodes CASSQEGGVGSPLHF.

The CDR3 loop is CASSWAGSYEKLFF. The CDR3 DNA reads as TGTGCCAGCAGTTGGGCAGGGTCTTATGAAAAACTGTTTTTT. V and J are TRBV28 and TRBJ1-4; D possibly corresponds to TRBD1 (5 bases). This CDR3 is 14 amino acids long. CDR1 is MDHEN, CDR2 SYDVKM, per germline. The ends were cut back, 4 bases at V and 6 bases at J, with 12 bases in the middle.

The rearrangement joins TRBV27 to TRBJ2-3; the match to TRBD2 covers 8 bases. Germline CDR1 reads MNHEY; CDR2 reads SMNVEV (reference sequence). The CDR3 has 15 residues. Trimming removed 3 bases from V and 3 bases from J; junction bases left unmatched: 5. This CDR3 reads CASSFGTRGTDTQYF. Here the CDR3 DNA reads TGTGCCAGCAGTTTTGGGACTAGGGGAACAGATACGCAGTATTTT.

This sequence joins TRBV11-2 and TRBJ1-2; 7 bases are a match to TRBD1. CDR1 and CDR2 (germline): SGHAT, FQNNGV. Unmatched junction bases numbered 8, after V lost 5 bases and J lost 8 bases. The length of the CDR3 is 13 residues. Here the CDR3 reads CASSRTRQGGYTF. The CDR3 coding sequence is TGTGCCAGCAGCAGAACAAGACAGGGAGGCTACACCTTC.

The V gene is TRBV7-9, the J gene TRBJ1-5; D is perhaps TRBD1 (5 bases). The V gene lost 1 base and the J gene lost 0 bases, with 16 bases spanning the gap. The germline V gene encodes CDR1 SEHNR and CDR2 FQNEAQ (reference sequence). The CDR3 has 18 amino acids. This CDR3 is CASSLGQGRSYSNQPQHF. The CDR3 DNA sequence: TGTGCCAGCAGCTTAGGGCAGGGAAGGTCTTATAGCAATCAGCCCCAGCATTTT. Full variable domain (outside the CDR3, taken from reference TRBV7-9 and TRBJ1-5): DTGVSQNPRHKITKRGQNVTFRCDPISEHNRLYWYRQTLGQGPEFLTYFQNEAQLEKSRLLSDRFSAERPKGSFSTLEIQRTEQGDSAMYLCASSLGQGRSYSNQPQHFGDGTRLSIL.

This chain uses TRBV7-8 with TRBJ1-5, with 8 bases fitting TRBD1. Germline CDR1 is SGHVS and CDR2 is FQNEAQ. This CDR3 has 16 amino acids. V lost 5 bases, J lost 0 bases, and 6 bases stayed unmatched. CDR3 region: CASSTGTGYSNQPQHF. CDR3 bases: TGTGCCAGCAGCACAGGGACAGGTTATAGCAATCAGCCCCAGCATTTT.